This paragraph covers one TCR beta chain sequence. The data originate from a study of blood T cell repertoires in COVID-19. In the study overall: Researchers got acute and convalescent COVID-19 samples from the United States, Italy and Spain. T cells, B-cell-depleted T cells, or PBMCs supplied cDNA or gDNA.

As handled by the study authors: By means of reference gene primer amplification, nucleated cell counts were estimated. Using immunoSEQ multiplex PCR, the repertoire was profiled, and TCRdb retains in-frame clones only, with some absent. The DNA gave D and trimming, while V, J and clone size come from that table. The table records 120,000 or so clones, under 95% of them present only once. V shed 8 bases and J 5 bases; nucleotides not matched to a gene: 10. Germline loops: CDR1 LNHDA, CDR2 SQIVND (reference sequence). The CDR3 totals 14 residues. The clonotype originates from a man aged 50-60 years with active COVID-19. The chain is built from TRBV19 and TRBJ1-1; 8 positions agree with TRBD1. Sequencing was done on a sample of peripheral blood. In DNA, the CDR3 is TGTGCCAGTTCCTCCAGGGGGCGGTGGACTGAAGCTTTCTTT. This encodes CASSSRGRWTEAFF.